The T cell receptor (beta chain) under discussion was sequenced for a study of blood T cell repertoires in COVID-19. The wider study: The cDNA or gDNA used as material had been derived from T cells, B-cell-depleted T cells, or PBMCs.

Here immunoSEQ multiplex PCR was the method, and the copy in TCRdb shows in-frame clones only, minus some. The table lists under 300,000 clones, around nine tenths of them singletons, with around 2.1% in the top ten. This clone came up once. Specimen: peripheral blood. The TCR comes from a man between 45 and 60 years old with acute or convalescent COVID-19.

This chain's CDR3 is CATGNGGSSYEQYF. The CDR3 DNA follows: TGTGCCACGGGAAACGGGGGTTCCTCCTACGAGCAGTACTTC. The rearrangement links TRBV15 to TRBJ2-7; a possible D gene is TRBD2 (6 bases). Germline loops: CDR1 LNHNV, CDR2 YYDKDF (reference sequence). The CDR3 consists of 14 residues. V shed 9 bases and J shed 0 bases, with 15 bases lying between them.